This T cell receptor (beta chain) was profiled in a study of cytomegalovirus exposure and HLA in healthy donors. PCR amplification relied on 60 Vbeta primers (plus 13 Jbeta primers). Produced via immunoSEQ multiplex PCR; TCRdb's table is partial and in-frame only. Among some 190,000 clones listed, roughly 81% were seen once. The study sampled nominally healthy donors, though unrecorded immune exposures were likely. Sequences were obtained from PBMCs. This clonotype was obtained from a woman aged 25 to 45 in good health and CMV-seropositive.

The CDR3 bases are TGCAGCGTTGTGAGCGGAGGAAGGTACAATGAGCAGTTCTTC. Protein product: CSVVSGGRYNEQFF. This sequence joins TRBV29-1 and TRBJ2-1, with D possibly matching TRBD2 (5 bases). This CDR3 contains 14 residues. Germline CDR1 reads SQVTM; CDR2 reads ANQGSEA. V lost 4 bases and J lost 4, with 14 bases in between.